This T cell receptor (beta chain) was obtained from a study of blood T cell repertoires in COVID-19. Study-wide background: Acute-phase and convalescent COVID-19 samples originated in the United States, Italy and Spain.

There are 14 residues in the CDR3. Per the germline V gene, CDR1 is SGHDN and CDR2 is FVKESK. Trimming cost V 1 base and J 1 base, with 7 bases left between them. Clones were read by immunoSEQ multiplex PCR, and TCRdb kept only the in-frame ones, dropping some. In the table there are about 150,000 clones, approximately 92% of which are singletons. The count of this clone is one. This clonotype originated in a man aged 18 to 35 with COVID-19, enrolled during active disease. Sequencing input: peripheral blood. The chain links TRBV14 to TRBJ1-1; D perhaps matches TRBD1 (5 bases). In DNA form, the CDR3 reads TGTGCCAGCAGCCAAGTTACAGGGAACACTGAAGCTTTCTTT. Its protein product is CASSQVTGNTEAFF. Drawing the rest from reference TRBV14 and TRBJ1-1, the complete variable domain is EAGVTQFPSHSVIEKGQTVTLRCDPISGHDNLYWYRRVMGKEIKFLLHFVKESKQDESGMPNNRFLAERTGGTYSTLKVQPAELEDSGVYFCASSQVTGNTEAFFGQGTRLTVV.